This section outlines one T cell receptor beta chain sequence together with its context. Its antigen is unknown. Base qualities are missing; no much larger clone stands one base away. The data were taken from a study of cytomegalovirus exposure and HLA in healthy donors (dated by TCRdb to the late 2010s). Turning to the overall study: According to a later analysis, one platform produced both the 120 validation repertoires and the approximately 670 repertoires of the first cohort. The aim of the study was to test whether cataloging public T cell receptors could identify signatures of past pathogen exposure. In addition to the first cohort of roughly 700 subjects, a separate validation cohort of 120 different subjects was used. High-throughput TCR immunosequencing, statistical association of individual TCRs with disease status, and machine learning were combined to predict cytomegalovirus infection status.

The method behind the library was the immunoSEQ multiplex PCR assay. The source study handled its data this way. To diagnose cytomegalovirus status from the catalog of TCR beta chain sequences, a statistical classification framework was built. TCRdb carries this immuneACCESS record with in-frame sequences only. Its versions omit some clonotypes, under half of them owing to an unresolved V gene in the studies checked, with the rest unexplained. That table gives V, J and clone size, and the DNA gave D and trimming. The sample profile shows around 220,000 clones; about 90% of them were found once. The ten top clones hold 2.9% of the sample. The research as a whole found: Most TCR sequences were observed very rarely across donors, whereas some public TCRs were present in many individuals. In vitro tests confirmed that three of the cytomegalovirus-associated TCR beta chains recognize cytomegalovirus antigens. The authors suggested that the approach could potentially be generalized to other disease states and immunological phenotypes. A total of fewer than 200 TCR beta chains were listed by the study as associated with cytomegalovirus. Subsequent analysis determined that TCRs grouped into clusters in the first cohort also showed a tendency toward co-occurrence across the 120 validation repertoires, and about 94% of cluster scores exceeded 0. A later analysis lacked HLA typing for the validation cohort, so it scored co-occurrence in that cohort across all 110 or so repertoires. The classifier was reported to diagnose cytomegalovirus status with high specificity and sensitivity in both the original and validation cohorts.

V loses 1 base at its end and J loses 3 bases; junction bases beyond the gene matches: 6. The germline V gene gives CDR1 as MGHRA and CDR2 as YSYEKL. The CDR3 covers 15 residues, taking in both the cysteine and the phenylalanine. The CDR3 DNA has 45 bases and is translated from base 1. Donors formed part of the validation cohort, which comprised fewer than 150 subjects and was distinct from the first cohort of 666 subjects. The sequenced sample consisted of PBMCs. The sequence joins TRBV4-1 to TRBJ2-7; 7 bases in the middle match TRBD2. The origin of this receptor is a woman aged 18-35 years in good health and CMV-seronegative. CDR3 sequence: CASSQVPGGGYEQYF. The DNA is TGCGCCAGCAGCCAAGTCCCGGGGGGAGGCTACGAGCAGTACTTC.